This T cell receptor (beta chain) was recorded in a study of blood T cell repertoires in COVID-19. Across the whole study: The United States, Italy and Spain supplied acute and convalescent COVID-19 samples. T cells, B-cell-depleted T cells, or PBMCs provided the cDNA or gDNA that served as material.

Trimming left V 2 bases short and J 0 bases short, with 8 bases between. Germline CDR1 is SGHVS and CDR2 is FQNEAQ. The CDR3 is 14 amino acids. As processed by the authors: Counts of nucleated cells, estimated from reference gene primer amplification, were obtained. The table came from immunoSEQ multiplex PCR; TCRdb's copy has only in-frame clones and leaves some out. V and J calls and clone size follow that table, whereas D and trimming were derived from the DNA. Of roughly 330,000 clones in the sample, around 89% were seen once. The chain couples TRBV7-8 to TRBJ2-7; the D is unclear. The source material was peripheral blood. This clonotype was obtained from a man younger than 35 who had recovered from COVID-19. The CDR3 here is CASSLTPSSYEQYF. For the CDR3, the DNA is TGTGCCAGCAGCTTAACCCCGAGCTCCTACGAGCAGTACTTC.